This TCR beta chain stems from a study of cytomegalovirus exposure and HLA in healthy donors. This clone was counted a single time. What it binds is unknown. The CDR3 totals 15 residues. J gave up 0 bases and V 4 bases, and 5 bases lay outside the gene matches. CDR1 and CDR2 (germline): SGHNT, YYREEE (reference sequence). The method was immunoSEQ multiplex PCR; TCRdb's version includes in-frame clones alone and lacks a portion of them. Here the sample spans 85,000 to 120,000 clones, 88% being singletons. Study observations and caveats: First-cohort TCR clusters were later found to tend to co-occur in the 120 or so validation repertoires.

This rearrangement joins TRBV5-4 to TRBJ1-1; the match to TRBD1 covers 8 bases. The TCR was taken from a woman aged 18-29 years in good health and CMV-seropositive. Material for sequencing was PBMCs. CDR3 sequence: CASSLRTGLNTEAFF. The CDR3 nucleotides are TGTGCCAGCAGCCTCCGGACAGGGTTGAACACTGAAGCTTTCTTT.